The rows below give T cell receptor beta chains drawn from one sample of a study of T-cell reconstitution after alpha-beta-depleted transplantation in children. TCRdb reprocessed the PCR reads via MiXCR and lists one record per CDR3 protein. The sample yields 300,000 or so distinct CDR3 sequences, more than 9% seen once. Sequenced here: PBMCs from the stem cell graft donor, sampled from the stem cell graft. The receptors come from a human donor who donated a stem cell graft to a child with SCID. Both conserved end residues are part of each CDR3. Part of the rows lack a size; the others show once, few, many or a class for expanded clones.

clone_size	v_call	j_call	cdr3_aa
NA	TRBV7-9	TRBJ2-5	CASSPLDGGFSKTQYF
many	TRBV4-1	TRBJ1-1	CASSPQGNTEAFF
NA	TRBV20-1	TRBJ2-7	CSAREGEAYEQYF
NA	TRBV5-1	TRBJ2-7	CASSLRGGVHEQYF
few	TRBV4-1	TRBJ1-1	CASSQDGDRGQKAFF
NA	TRBV12-3/TRBV12-4	TRBJ1-6	CASSLVWAEYNSPLHF
few	TRBV4-1	TRBJ2-4	CASSRQTLAKNIQYF
NA	TRBV12-3/TRBV12-4	TRBJ2-5	CASSFRRGQETQYF
few	TRBV6-5	TRBJ1-6	CASSYSSQVLNSPLHF
few	TRBV12-3/TRBV12-4	TRBJ2-1	CASKRGGGGEQFF
many	TRBV2	TRBJ1-5	CASSDRSGNQPQHF
NA	TRBV7-2	TRBJ2-2	CASSLSPVTGELFF
few	TRBV5-1	TRBJ2-1	CASSLSADEQFF
NA	TRBV27	TRBJ2-1	CASSLSGTGRNEQFF
NA	TRBV20-1	TRBJ2-2	CSARTSGGASGEQFF
many	TRBV3-1	TRBJ2-1	CASSQEPPGVSSYNEQFF